This T cell receptor beta chain was sequenced during a study of high-grade serous ovarian cancer treatment subgroups. Study-level results: Bulk tumor TCR sequencing gave no spatial information.

Tumor samples were obtained before definitive surgery or chemotherapy. Note on this clone: What it binds is unknown.

Profiled with immunoSEQ multiplex PCR; TCRdb holds only in-frame clones, not every one. This table holds 13,000 or so clones, roughly 85% found once. V shed 6 bases and J shed 2 bases, with 8 bases lying between them. Germline values: CDR1 SGHDT, CDR2 YYEEEE. This CDR3 has 12 amino acids. The V and J genes are TRBV5-6 and TRBJ1-1, with D unresolved. The TCR originated in a human donor with high-grade serous ovarian cancer. Sequenced material: tumor tissue. The CDR3 is CASTRQNTEAFF. The CDR3 bases are TGTGCCAGCACCAGACAAAACACTGAAGCTTTCTTT.